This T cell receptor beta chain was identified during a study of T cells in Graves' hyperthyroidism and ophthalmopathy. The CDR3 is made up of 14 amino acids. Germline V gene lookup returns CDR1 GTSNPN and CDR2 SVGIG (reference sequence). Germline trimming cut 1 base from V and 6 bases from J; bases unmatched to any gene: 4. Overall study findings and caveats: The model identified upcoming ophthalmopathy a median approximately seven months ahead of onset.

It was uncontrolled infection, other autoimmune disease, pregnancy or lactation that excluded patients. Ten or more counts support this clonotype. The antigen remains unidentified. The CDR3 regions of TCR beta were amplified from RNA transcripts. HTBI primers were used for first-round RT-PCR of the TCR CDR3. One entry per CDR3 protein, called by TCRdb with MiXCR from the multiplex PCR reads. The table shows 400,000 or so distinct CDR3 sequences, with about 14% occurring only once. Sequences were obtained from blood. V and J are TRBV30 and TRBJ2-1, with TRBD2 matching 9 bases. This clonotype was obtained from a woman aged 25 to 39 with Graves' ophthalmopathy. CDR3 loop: CAWSGLAGINEQFF. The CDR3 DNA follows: TGTGCCTGGAGTGGGCTAGCGGGGATCAATGAGCAGTTCTTC.